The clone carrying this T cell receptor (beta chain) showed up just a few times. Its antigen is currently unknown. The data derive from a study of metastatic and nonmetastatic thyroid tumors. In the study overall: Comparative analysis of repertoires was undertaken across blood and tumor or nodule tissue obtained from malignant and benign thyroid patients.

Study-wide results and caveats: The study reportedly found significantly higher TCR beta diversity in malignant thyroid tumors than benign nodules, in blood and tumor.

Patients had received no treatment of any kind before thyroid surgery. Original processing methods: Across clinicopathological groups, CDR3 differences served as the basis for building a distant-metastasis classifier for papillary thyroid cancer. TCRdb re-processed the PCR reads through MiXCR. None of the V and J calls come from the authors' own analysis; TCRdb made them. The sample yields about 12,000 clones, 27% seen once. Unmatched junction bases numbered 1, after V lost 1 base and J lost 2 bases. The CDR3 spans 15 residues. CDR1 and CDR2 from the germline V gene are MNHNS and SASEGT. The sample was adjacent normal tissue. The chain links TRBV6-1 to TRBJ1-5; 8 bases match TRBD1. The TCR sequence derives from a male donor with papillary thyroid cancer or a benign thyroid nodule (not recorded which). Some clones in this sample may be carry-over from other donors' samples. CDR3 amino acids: CASSEVTGGNQPQHF. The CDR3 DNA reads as TGTGCCAGCAGTGAAGTGACAGGGGGCAATCAGCCCCAGCATTTT.